This T cell receptor (beta chain) was identified in a study of T cells in Graves' hyperthyroidism and ophthalmopathy. Study-level points and caveats: Also found in blood were most expanded thyroid clonotypes above 0.001.

Ten or more counts support this clonotype. Its target is not known. TCR beta CDR3 regions were amplified from RNA. First-round RT-PCR of the TCR CDR3 relied on the HTBI primer set. TCRdb re-called the multiplex PCR reads through MiXCR, storing one row per CDR3 protein. There are under 450,000 distinct CDR3 sequences in the sample; about a sixth occur only once, and 30% to 40% lies in the top ten. CDR3 length equals 12 residues. With 4 bases removed from V and 3 bases from J, the gap between germline ends came to 6 bases. Patients aged 18 to 65 had newly diagnosed hyperthyroidism of under 2 months' duration. Not enrolled were patients with uncontrolled infection, other autoimmune disease, pregnancy or lactation.

This TCR was recovered from a woman in her thirties with Graves' hyperthyroidism that later progressed to Graves' ophthalmopathy. The J gene is TRBJ1-1, the V gene TRBV12-3 or TRBV12-4, with D unresolved. Input material: blood. CDR3 region: CASSSVYTEAFF. The DNA of the CDR3 is TGTGCCAGCAGTTCAGTGTACACTGAAGCTTTCTTT.